These T cell receptor beta chains were read from a single sample in a study of T-cell reconstitution after alpha-beta-depleted transplantation in children. TCRdb redid the calling of the PCR reads with MiXCR, one entry per CDR3 protein. The sample contains fewer than 90,000 distinct CDR3 sequences, 5.5% to 7.5% of which appear only once. Material: PBMCs from the stem cell graft donor, obtained from the stem cell graft. These receptors were taken from a human donor who donated a stem cell graft to a child with acute lymphoblastic leukemia. CDR3s leave out the opening cysteine and the closing phenylalanine or tryptophan. Each record gives: CDR3 length, J gene, V gene, CDR3 protein.

10	TRBJ1-2	TRBV15	ATSRDWTGYT
10	TRBJ2-2	TRBV5-1	ASSHDPGELF
12	TRBJ2-3	TRBV6-2/TRBV6-3	ASSFAGGADTQY
11	TRBJ1-2	TRBV7-2	ASSSTQPGGYT
9	TRBJ2-1	TRBV7-3	ASSFGQEQF
15	TRBJ2-5	TRBV15	ATSRDAGGWDQETQY
12	TRBJ2-7	TRBV7-9	ASRQSGTSYEQY
10	TRBJ1-2	TRBV29-1	SVLQSYYGYT
12	TRBJ2-2	TRBV6-5	ASSQLRDTGELF
11	TRBJ1-5	TRBV6-2/TRBV6-3	ASRLEGYQPQH
15	TRBJ1-6	TRBV7-2	ASSREGKRTYNSPLH
12	TRBJ2-5	TRBV18	ASSPTGLLGTQY
12	TRBJ2-2	TRBV5-4	ASSVRGYTGELF
12	TRBJ2-2	TRBV7-3	ASSSTTGTGELF
13	TRBJ1-1	TRBV5-1	ASSLSVSVNTEAF
10	TRBJ2-3	TRBV3-1	ASSQHADTQY
9	TRBJ2-7	TRBV10-3	AIGPAYEQY
14	TRBJ2-3	TRBV7-3	DSSVGLAGASDTQY
11	TRBJ2-7	TRBV28	ASSFWGFYEQY
13	TRBJ1-4	TRBV7-6	ASRMGQTTNEKLF
11	TRBJ2-3	TRBV11-3	ASGGGSTDTQY